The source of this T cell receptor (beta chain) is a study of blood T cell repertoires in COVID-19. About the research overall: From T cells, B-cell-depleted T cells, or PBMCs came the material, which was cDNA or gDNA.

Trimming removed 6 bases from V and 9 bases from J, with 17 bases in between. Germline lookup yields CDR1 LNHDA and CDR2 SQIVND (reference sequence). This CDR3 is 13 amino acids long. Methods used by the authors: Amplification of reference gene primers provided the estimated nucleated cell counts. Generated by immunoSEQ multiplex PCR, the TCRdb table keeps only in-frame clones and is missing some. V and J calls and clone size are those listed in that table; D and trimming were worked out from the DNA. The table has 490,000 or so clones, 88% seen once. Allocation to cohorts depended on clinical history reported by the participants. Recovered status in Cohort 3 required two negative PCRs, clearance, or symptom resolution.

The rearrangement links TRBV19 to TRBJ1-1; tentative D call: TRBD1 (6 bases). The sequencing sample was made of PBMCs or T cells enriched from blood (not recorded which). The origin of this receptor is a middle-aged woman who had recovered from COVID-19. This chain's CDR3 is CASSRDIREKAFF. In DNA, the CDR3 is TGTGCCAGTAGCCGGGACATAAGAGAGAAAGCTTTCTTT.